One T cell receptor (beta chain) is described in this entry. What it binds is unknown. A much larger clone lies a single base off, so this may be a read error. This record belongs to a study of T cells in Graves' hyperthyroidism and ophthalmopathy. The V gene's germline CDR1 is DFQATT and CDR2 SNEGSKA (reference sequence). This CDR3 contains 14 residues. Trimming removed 1 base at V and 5 bases at J, with 13 bases between. The study's findings and limits: Blood samples included most of the expanded thyroid clonotypes exceeding 0.001.

TCR beta CDR3 regions were amplified from RNA transcripts. HTBI primers drove first-round RT-PCR of the TCR CDR3. MiXCR, run by TCRdb on the multiplex PCR reads, gives a single entry per CDR3 protein. Of some 690,000 distinct CDR3 sequences detected, around 15% appear once; the ten largest clones hold about 16%. Fresh peripheral blood, about 9.6 ml, yielded the PBMCs. V is TRBV20-1 and J is TRBJ2-3; D could derive from TRBD1 or TRBD2 (5 bases each). This clonotype was sampled from a man between 50 and 59 years old with Graves' hyperthyroidism. Sample: blood. DNA for the CDR3: TGCAGTGCTAGAGCCCCAGGGAGCGGAGATACGCAGTATTTT. Protein product: CSARAPGSGDTQYF.